Listed below are T cell receptor beta chains from one sample, sequenced in a study of T cell repertoires in cytomegalovirus infection. TCRdb ran MiXCR on the reads and lists one entry per CDR3 protein. The sample has some 940,000 distinct CDR3 sequences, about a third seen once. The antigens these receptors bind are not known. The sample here was cultured CD8+ T cells from PBMCs, taken from culture after CMV antigen stimulation. The receptors originated from a human donor in good health (CMV status not recorded). Some clones in this sample may be carry-over from other donors' samples. Each CDR3 is given with its conserved first and last residue. A D gene is named only where the DNA matches it firmly. The size of a clone is reported for some rows only, either as once, few or many, or as a class for expanded clones.

>TRBJ2-3|TRBV24-1|TRBD1|few
TGTGCCACCAGTGATCTTCGACCAGGGGGTATGACAGATACGCAGTATTTT
CATSDLRPGGMTDTQYF
>TRBJ2-1|TRBV10-3|TRBD2|NA
TGTGCCATCAGTGGGTCCGGGAGCGGGGGGTTCTCCTACAATGAGCAGTTCTTC
CAISGSGSGGFSYNEQFF
>TRBJ1-5|TRBV6-1|NA|few
TGTGCCAGCAGTGAAAGTAATACCTATAGCAATCAGCCCCAGCATTTT
CASSESNTYSNQPQHF
>TRBJ2-2|TRBV7-3|NA|few
TGTGCCAGCAGCCCTCCTGGACTAGGGGGGGGGACCGGGGAGCTGTTTTTT
CASSPPGLGGGTGELFF
>TRBJ2-5|TRBV6-2/TRBV6-3|NA|NA
TGTGCCAGCACCCCGTGGAGTCAGGGGCGGGAGACCCAGTACTTC
CASTPWSQGRETQYF
>TRBJ2-3|TRBV4-1|NA|few
TGCGCCAGCAGCTTCCGACAGGCCCTCACAGATACGCAGTATTTT
CASSFRQALTDTQYF
>TRBJ1-5|TRBV28|TRBD1|NA
TGTGCCAGCAGTCCCCGATCACAGGGGGCGGGACAGCCCCAGCATTTT
CASSPRSQGAGQPQHF
>TRBJ1-2|TRBV7-3|NA|NA
TGTGCCAGCAGCTTCTTGGGGGCGGGCTATGGCTACACCTTC
CASSFLGAGYGYTF
>TRBJ2-4|TRBV28|TRBD1|NA
TGTGCCAGCAGTTTTTGGGACAGCCAAAACATTCAGTACTTC
CASSFWDSQNIQYF
>TRBJ2-1|TRBV7-9|NA|NA
TGTGCCAGCAGCTTTATGGGTAACTCCTACAATGAGCAGTTCTTC
CASSFMGNSYNEQFF
>TRBJ1-5|TRBV6-2/TRBV6-3|NA|NA
TGTGCCAGCAGCTTGACGCTGGATGGGGGGCCCCAGCATTTT
CASSLTLDGGPQHF
>TRBJ1-1|TRBV7-2|NA|NA
TGTGCCAGCAGCTTAAACATGGGTGAAGGGGCGGACACTGAAGCTTTCTTT
CASSLNMGEGADTEAFF
>TRBJ2-7|TRBV7-9|TRBD2|NA
TGTGCCAGCAGCTCCGGGACTAGCGGGGGGAACTCCTACGAGCAGTACTTC
CASSSGTSGGNSYEQYF
>TRBJ2-1|TRBV12-5|TRBD2|few
TGTGCTAGTGGCCCGAAGAGCGGGGGCACCTACAATGAGCAGTTCTTC
CASGPKSGGTYNEQFF
>TRBJ1-1|TRBV6-2/TRBV6-3|TRBD1|once
TGTGCCAGCAGTTGGAGGGGGACAGTTGAAGCTTTCTTT
CASSWRGTVEAFF
>TRBJ2-4|TRBV19|NA|NA
TGTGCCAGTAGCCCAGGACAGACCTCTGGCAAAAACATTCAGTACTTC
CASSPGQTSGKNIQYF
>TRBJ1-2|TRBV5-4|TRBD1|once
TGTGCCAGCAGCCAGGACAGGGGAGACAACTATGGCTACACCTTC
CASSQDRGDNYGYTF
>TRBJ2-1|TRBV11-3|NA|once
TGTGCCAGCAGCGCGGGACTCGGAGGGAATGAGCAGTTCTTC
CASSAGLGGNEQFF
>TRBJ1-1|TRBV19|NA|few
TGTGCCAGTCATGGATCTCATGCTTTCTTT
CASHGSHAFF
>TRBJ1-5|TRBV28|NA|few
TGTGCCAGCAGTTTTAGGGGGGGTCAGCCCCAGCATTTT
CASSFRGGQPQHF
>TRBJ2-1|TRBV15|NA|NA
TGTGCCACCAGCGACCTCGGCGCCTACAATGAGCAGTTCTTC
CATSDLGAYNEQFF
>TRBJ1-3|TRBV18|NA|few
TGTGCCAGCTCACTGGATTGGGGGTTCCCAGGAAACACCATATATTTT
CASSLDWGFPGNTIYF
>TRBJ1-3|TRBV10-2|NA|NA
TGCGCCAGCAGAGACAGGATTTTCCCTGGAAACACCATATATTTT
CASRDRIFPGNTIYF
>TRBJ2-7|TRBV15|NA|NA
TGTGCCACCAGCAGACTGAGGACAGAAGCCTACGAGCAGTACTTC
CATSRLRTEAYEQYF
>TRBJ1-5|TRBV5-8|TRBD1|NA
TGTGCCAGCAGCTCTCAGGGGGCGGGCCAGCCCCTGCATTTT
CASSSQGAGQPLHF
>TRBJ2-1|TRBV4-3|TRBD1|NA
TGCGCCAGCAGCCCCCACAGGGGAAACAATGAGCAGTTCTTC
CASSPHRGNNEQFF
>TRBJ2-1|TRBV27|NA|NA
TGTGCCAACAGCATAACTCCCATCATGTATGAGCAGTTCTTC
CANSITPIMYEQFF
>TRBJ1-5|TRBV19|NA|few
TGTGCCAGTACTGAGTATAGCAATCAGCCCCAGCATTTT
CASTEYSNQPQHF
>TRBJ2-1|TRBV9|TRBD1|few
TGTGCCAGCAGCTTACCACAGGGGGGAAATGAGCAGTTCTTC
CASSLPQGGNEQFF
>TRBJ2-5|TRBV6-1|NA|NA
TGTGCCACCCTGGGGAGAGAAGAGACCCAGTACTTC
CATLGREETQYF
>TRBJ2-5|TRBV18|NA|few
TGTGCCAGCGCAACCCCCGTTGGGGAAGAGACCCAGTACTTC
CASATPVGEETQYF
>TRBJ2-3|TRBV4-1|NA|many
TGCGCCAGCAGCCCTGGGGAGAGCACAGATACGCAGTATTTT
CASSPGESTDTQYF
>TRBJ1-4|TRBV14|TRBD1|few
TGTGCCAGCAGCCAGCGCAGGGACAGGATGAATGAAAAACTGTTTTTT
CASSQRRDRMNEKLFF
>TRBJ2-7|TRBV7-8|NA|many
TGTGCCAGCAGCGTTAACAGGGACCCCTACGAGCAGTACTTC
CASSVNRDPYEQYF
>TRBJ2-2|TRBV5-4|TRBD1|NA
TGTGCCAGCAGCTCTGACAGGGGTTCGGTTACCGGGGAGCTGTTTTTT
CASSSDRGSVTGELFF